These 9 T cell receptor beta chains were all obtained from the same sample, sequenced in a study of cytomegalovirus exposure and HLA in healthy donors. PCR employed 60 Vbeta and 13 Jbeta primers. Generated by immunoSEQ multiplex PCR, the TCRdb table keeps only in-frame clones and is missing some. Its clone listing holds 200,000 to 250,000 clones. Material: PBMCs. The receptor set was obtained from a woman younger than 45 in good health and CMV-seropositive.

The chain uses TRBV5-1 and TRBJ1-3; 8 nucleotides align to TRBD1. The germline V gene encodes CDR1 SGHRS and CDR2 YFSETQ. With 1 base clipped from V and 3 bases from J, the junction kept 3 bases outside the gene matches. The CDR3 runs 15 residues. The CDR3 loop is CASSLSGTGGNTIYF. The CDR3 DNA reads TGCGCCAGCAGCTTGAGTGGGACAGGTGGAAACACCATATATTTT.

V and J are TRBV5-1 and TRBJ2-1; D ambiguous. V was trimmed by 0 bases and J by 4 bases, leaving 2 bases between them. The length of the CDR3 is 12 residues. The germline V gene encodes CDR1 SGHRS and CDR2 YFSETQ. CDR3 coding DNA: TGCGCCAGCAGCTTGGCATACAATGAGCAGTTCTTC. It is translated as CASSLAYNEQFF.

CDR3 sequence (DNA): TGTGCCAGCAGCGGGGCCTTAACAACTAATGAAAAACTGTTTTTT. Translating it yields CASSGALTTNEKLFF. The rearrangement links TRBV7-6 to TRBJ1-4, with TRBD1 as a possible D gene (5 bases). Trimming removed 5 bases at V and 0 bases at J, with 10 bases between. Germline CDR1 SGHVS, CDR2 FNYEAQ. The CDR3 sequence is 15 residues long.

The chain combines TRBV6-1 with TRBJ2-5; possibly TRBD1 for D (6 bases). CDR1 MNHNS and CDR2 SASEGT come from the germline V gene. The CDR3 has 13 residues. V lost 6 bases and J 2 bases, leaving 10 bases between the germline ends. CDR3 protein: CASSMGAQETQYF. In nucleotides, the CDR3 is TGTGCCAGCAGCATGGGGGCGCAAGAGACCCAGTACTTC.

The chain links TRBV28 to TRBJ1-2; D gene uncertain. The CDR3 has 12 amino acids. Germline loops: CDR1 MDHEN, CDR2 SYDVKM. Trimming stripped 2 bases from V and 8 bases from J, with 9 bases between. The chain's CDR3 is CASSLEGEGYTF. The DNA for the CDR3 is TGTGCCAGCAGTTTAGAGGGAGAGGGCTACACCTTC.

The rearrangement links TRBV5-4 to TRBJ1-2, with 8 bases identical to TRBD1. After removal of 2 bases from V and 4 bases from J, the junction contained 10 bases not matched to a gene. Germline V lookup: CDR1 SGHNT, CDR2 YYREEE (reference sequence). CDR3 size: 16 residues. The CDR3 DNA is TGTGCCAGCAGCTTCCTTCAACAGGGGGTTGGCTATGGCTACACCTTC. Translation gives CASSFLQQGVGYGYTF.

The rearrangement joins TRBV30 to TRBJ2-1; maybe TRBD1 (6 bases). The CDR3 totals 14 residues. The V gene lost 0 bases and the J gene lost 0 bases, with 6 bases spanning the gap. CDR1 is GTSNPN, CDR2 SVGIG, per germline (reference sequence). The CDR3 here is CAWSVTGSYNEQFF. CDR3 bases: TGTGCCTGGAGTGTGACAGGCTCCTACAATGAGCAGTTCTTC.

The rearrangement links TRBV2 to TRBJ1-2; D not certain. The CDR3 has 14 residues. Trimming stripped 3 bases from V and 5 bases from J, with 13 bases between. CDR1 is SNHLY and CDR2 is FYNNEI in the germline V gene. The CDR3 DNA sequence: TGTGCCAGCAGTGAGGTTGGCCCCTCTTATGGCTACACCTTC. Residues: CASSEVGPSYGYTF.

V and J are TRBV30 and TRBJ2-2, with 7 bases lining up with TRBD2. Germline trimming cut 1 base from V and 7 bases from J; bases unmatched to any gene: 6. There are 14 residues in the CDR3. Germline assignment: CDR1 GTSNPN and CDR2 SVGIG (reference sequence). CDR3 in DNA: TGTGCCTGGAGTGAAACTAGCGATCACGGGGAGCTGTTTTTT. This translates into CAWSETSDHGELFF. The entire variable domain, with the rest obtained from reference TRBV30 and TRBJ2-2, is as follows: SQTIHQWPATLVQPVGSPLSLECTVEGTSNPNLYWYRQAAGRGLQLLFYSVGIGQISSEVPQNLSASRPQDRQFILSSKKLLLSDSGFYLCAWSETSDHGELFFGEGSRLTVL.